The 10 T cell receptor beta chains presented below share a single source sample, sequenced in a study of CD8 T cells in Susac syndrome (dated by TCRdb to the late 2010s). Library generation was performed with the immunoSEQ multiplex PCR assay. RNA was extracted using the RNeasy kit, and roughly 0.5 to 1 microgram was reverse transcribed with random hexamers. The raw public data were reprocessed by TCRdb itself: fastp quality trimming at Q25, MiXCR clonotype calling, in-frame beta chains only. Rows with a matching CDR3 protein are joined into one entry that keeps the most common DNA and genes. Here the sample has about 300,000 distinct CDR3 sequences; around nine tenths occur a single time. Of the sample, more than 0.15% is held by the ten largest clones. The sequenced sample was CD8+ T cells from PBMCs. Receptors were obtained from a human donor with multiple sclerosis.

The CDR3 sequence: CASSLGRESLMVDIQYF. The DNA for the CDR3 is TGTGCCAGCAGCTTAGGGCGGGAGTCGCTAATGGTGGACATTCAGTACTTC. The V call is TRBV5-6, the J call TRBJ2-4; 7 bases align to TRBD2. The trim removed 2 bases at V and 8 bases at J, leaving 16 bases unmatched. The germline V gene encodes CDR1 SGHDT and CDR2 YYEEEE. The CDR3 runs to 17 residues.

This clonotype came up a few times. The chain links TRBV6-6 to TRBJ2-7, with D possibly matching TRBD1 (5 bases). Trimming stripped 2 bases from V and 1 base from J, with 12 bases between. Germline V gene data show CDR1 as MNHNY and CDR2 as SVGAGI (reference sequence). There are 15 residues in the CDR3. Here the CDR3 DNA reads TGTGCCAGCAGTTACACAGCGACAGATTCCTACGAGCAGTACTTC. It translates to CASSYTATDSYEQYF.

The chain links TRBV12-3 or TRBV12-4 to TRBJ1-1; D is ambiguous. Trimming took off 7 bases at V and 0 bases at J, with 12 bases between the two ends. The length of the CDR3 is 14 residues. The CDR3 DNA reads TGTGCCAGCACCATTGAAGCCCTGAACACTGAAGCTTTCTTT. Its translation: CASTIEALNTEAFF.

The chain carries TRBV27 and TRBJ2-6; perhaps TRBD1 as D (6 bases). From germline, CDR1 is MNHEY and CDR2 SMNVEV (reference sequence). Trimming removed 6 bases from V and 0 bases from J, with 12 bases in between. The length of the CDR3 is 16 residues. The CDR3 DNA reads as TGTGCCAGCAGCCTACAGGGAACCTCTGGGGCCAACGTCCTGACTTTC. This translates into CASSLQGTSGANVLTF.

The chain's CDR3 is CASSRTLGNEQFF. CDR3 bases: TGTGCCAGCAGTAGGACACTAGGCAATGAGCAGTTCTTC. This chain joins TRBV27 and TRBJ2-1; D is tentatively TRBD1 or TRBD2 (5 bases each). The CDR3 covers 13 residues. Trimming shortened V by 5 bases and J by 6 bases, and 11 bases separated the two germline ends. Germline CDR1 reads MNHEY; CDR2 reads SMNVEV (reference sequence).

This clonotype was counted once. V usage is TRBV30 and J usage is TRBJ2-2; 9 bases line up with TRBD2. Germline V gene lookup returns CDR1 GTSNPN and CDR2 SVGIG (reference sequence). The CDR3 runs to 13 residues. After removal of 2 bases from V and 7 bases from J, the junction contained 2 bases not matched to a gene. The CDR3 is CAWSFSGGGELFF. In nucleotides, the CDR3 is TGTGCCTGGAGTTTTAGCGGGGGCGGGGAGCTGTTTTTT.

The rearrangement uses TRBV25-1 and TRBJ2-1, with 11 positions matching TRBD2. Germline-derived CDR1 and CDR2 are MGHDK and SYGVNS. The CDR3 has 15 residues. V shed 6 bases and J 4 bases; nucleotides not matched to a gene: 5. The CDR3 DNA reads TGTGCCAGCAGACTAGCGGGAGAGGGGTACAATGAGCAGTTCTTC. Protein product: CASRLAGEGYNEQFF.

This clonotype was picked up a small number of times. V and J are TRBV5-4 and TRBJ2-7; no definite D call. The CDR3 length is 13 residues. Germline loops: CDR1 SGHNT, CDR2 YYREEE (reference sequence). Trimming took off 0 bases at V and 7 bases at J, with 11 bases between the two ends. The chain's CDR3 is CASSLGGMGEQYF. In nucleotides, the CDR3 is TGTGCCAGCAGCTTGGGGGGAATGGGAGAGCAGTACTTC.

The chain is built from TRBV6-6 and TRBJ1-3, with 7 bases matching TRBD1. The CDR3 has 15 amino acids. Germline V gives CDR1 MNHNY, CDR2 SVGAGI (reference sequence). J lost 3 bases, V lost 7 bases, and 9 bases had no gene match. In nucleotides, the CDR3 is TGTGCCAGCACCCTATCAGGGGGTTTTGGAAACACCATATATTTT. This codes for CASTLSGGFGNTIYF.

In its sample, this clonotype was seen once. The chain employs TRBV28 and TRBJ1-2; possible D gene TRBD1, 6 bases. V was pared by 7 bases and J by 4 bases, with 16 bases between. The V gene's germline CDR1 is MDHEN and CDR2 SYDVKM. The CDR3 is 14 residues long. CDR3 sequence (DNA): TGTGCCAGCACATCCAGGGGCGGCTTCTATGGCTACACCTTC. Its translation: CASTSRGGFYGYTF.